Below, one T cell receptor beta chain is given with its context. This CDR3 spans 15 amino acids. The ends were cut back, 4 bases at V and 6 bases at J, with 19 bases in the middle. Germline V gene sequence: CDR1 SGHDT, CDR2 YYEEEE. In TCRdb, the RT-PCR reads were re-called with MiXCR into one record per CDR3 protein. The sample lists about 680,000 distinct CDR3 sequences; 13% to 15% were seen once. The sequencing sample was made of memory CD4+ T cells from blood. This chain connects TRBV5-6 to TRBJ1-1; D is undetermined. The clonotype comes from a female donor in good health, serving as a healthy control. The CDR3: CASSRPGALKAEAFF. As DNA, the CDR3 is TGTGCCAGCAGCCGGCCGGGAGCGTTAAAGGCTGAAGCTTTCTTT.